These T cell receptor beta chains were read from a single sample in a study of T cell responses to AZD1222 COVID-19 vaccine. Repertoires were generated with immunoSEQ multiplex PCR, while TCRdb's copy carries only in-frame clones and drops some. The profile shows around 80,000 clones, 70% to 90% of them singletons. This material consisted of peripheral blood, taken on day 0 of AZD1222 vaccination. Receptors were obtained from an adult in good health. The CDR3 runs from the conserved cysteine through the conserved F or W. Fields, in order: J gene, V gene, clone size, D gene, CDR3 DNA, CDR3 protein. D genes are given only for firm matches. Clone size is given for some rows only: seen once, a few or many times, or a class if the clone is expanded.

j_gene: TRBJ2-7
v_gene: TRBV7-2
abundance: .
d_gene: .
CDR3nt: TGTGCCAGCAGCTTAGGAGTCGGGAGAAGGAAGCAGTACTTC
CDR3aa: CASSLGVGRRKQYF

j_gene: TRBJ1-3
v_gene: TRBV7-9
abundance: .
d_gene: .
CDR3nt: TGTGCCAGCAGCTTAGGAGAGAACACCATATATTTT
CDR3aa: CASSLGENTIYF

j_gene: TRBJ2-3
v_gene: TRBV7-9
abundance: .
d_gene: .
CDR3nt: TGTGCCAGCAGCTTAACCCGGGGCGGGTCAGATACGCAGTATTTT
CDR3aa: CASSLTRGGSDTQYF

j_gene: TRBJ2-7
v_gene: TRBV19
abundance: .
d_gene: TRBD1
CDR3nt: TGTGCCAGTAGTGCCGCCGGGACAGGGTGGAACGAGCAGTACTTC
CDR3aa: CASSAAGTGWNEQYF

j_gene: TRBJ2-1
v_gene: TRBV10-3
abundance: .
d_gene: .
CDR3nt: TGTGCCACCCAGGCTGACAGCCTTACGGGGGAGCAGTTCTTC
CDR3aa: CATQADSLTGEQFF

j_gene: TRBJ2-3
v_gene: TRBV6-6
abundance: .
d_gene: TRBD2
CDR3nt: TGTGCCAGCAGTCGTTTAGGGACTAGCGGGGGGGCAGGGGATACGCAGTATTTT
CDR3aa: CASSRLGTSGGAGDTQYF

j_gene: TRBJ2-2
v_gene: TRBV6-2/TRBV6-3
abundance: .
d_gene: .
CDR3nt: TGTGCCAGCAGTTACTCGAACACCGGGGAGCTGTTTTTT
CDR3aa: CASSYSNTGELFF

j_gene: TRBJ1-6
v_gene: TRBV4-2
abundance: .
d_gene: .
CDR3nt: TGTGCCAGCAGCCAAGATCGCTATAATTCACCCCTCCACTTT
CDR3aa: CASSQDRYNSPLHF

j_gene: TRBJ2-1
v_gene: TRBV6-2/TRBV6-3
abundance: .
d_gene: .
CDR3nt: TGTGCCAGCAGTTACTTCGCGGGGTCGAATGAGCAGTTCTTC
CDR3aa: CASSYFAGSNEQFF

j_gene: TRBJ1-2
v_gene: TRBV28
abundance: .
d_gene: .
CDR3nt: TGTGCCAGCAGTTCCCCGGGGGGGGCCCATGGCTACACCTTC
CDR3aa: CASSSPGGAHGYTF

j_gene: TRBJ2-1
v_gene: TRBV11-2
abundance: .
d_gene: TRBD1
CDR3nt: TGTGCCAGCAGCTTAGATCGGGGACAGGGGGGTCATGAGCAGTTCTTC
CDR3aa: CASSLDRGQGGHEQFF

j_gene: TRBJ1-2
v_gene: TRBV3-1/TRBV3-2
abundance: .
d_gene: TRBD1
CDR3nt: TGTGCCAGCAGCCAAGATTACGGCAGGGGGACGATCGGCTACACCTTC
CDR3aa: CASSQDYGRGTIGYTF

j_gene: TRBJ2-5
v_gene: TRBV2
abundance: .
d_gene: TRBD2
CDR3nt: TGTGCCAGCAACGGGGGGGCCGGGGACCCCCAAGAGACCCAGTACTTC
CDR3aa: CASNGGAGDPQETQYF

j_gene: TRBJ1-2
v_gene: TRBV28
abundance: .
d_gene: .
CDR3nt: TGTGCCAGCAGTTTGGCCAGTGGGCCTAACTATGGCTACACCTTC
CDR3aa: CASSLASGPNYGYTF

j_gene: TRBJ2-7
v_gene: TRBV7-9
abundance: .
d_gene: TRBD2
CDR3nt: TGTGCCAGCAGCTTAACGACCCCATTGACTAGCGTCGCCTACGAGCAGTACTTC
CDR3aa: CASSLTTPLTSVAYEQYF

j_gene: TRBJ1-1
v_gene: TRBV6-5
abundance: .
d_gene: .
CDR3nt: TGTGCCAGCAGTTACGGCCGGGGCGCTGAAGCTTTCTTT
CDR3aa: CASSYGRGAEAFF

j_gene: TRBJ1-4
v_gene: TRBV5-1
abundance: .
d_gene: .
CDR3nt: TGCGCCAGCAGCTTCTCGGGGAAAACTAATGAAAAACTGTTTTTT
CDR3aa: CASSFSGKTNEKLFF

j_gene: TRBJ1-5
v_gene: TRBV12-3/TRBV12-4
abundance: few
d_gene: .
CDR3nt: TGTGCCAGCAGTTTTCGTAATCAGCCCCAGCATTTT
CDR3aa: CASSFRNQPQHF

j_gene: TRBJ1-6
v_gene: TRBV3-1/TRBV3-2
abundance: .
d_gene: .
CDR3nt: TGTGCCAGCTTGGGAGGGTTTGGGTCACCCCTCCACTTT
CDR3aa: CASLGGFGSPLHF

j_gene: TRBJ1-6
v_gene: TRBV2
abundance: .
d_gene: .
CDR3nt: TGTGCCAGCAGTGAACCAGGGAGTTCACCCCTCCACTTT
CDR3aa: CASSEPGSSPLHF

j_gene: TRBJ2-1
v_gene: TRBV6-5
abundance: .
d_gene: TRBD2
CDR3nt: TGTGCCAGCCTCCACGGGAGGCTGATCAATGAGCAGTTCTTC
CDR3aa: CASLHGRLINEQFF

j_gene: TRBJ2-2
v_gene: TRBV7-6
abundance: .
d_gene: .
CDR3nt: TGTGCCAGCAGCCCTTGGGGACGGGCTAGCGCGAACACCGGGGAGCTGTTTTTT
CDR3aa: CASSPWGRASANTGELFF

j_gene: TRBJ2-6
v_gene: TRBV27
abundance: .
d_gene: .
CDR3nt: TGTGCCAGCAGTCATAACATTCCTGGCTACAAAGTCGGGCACGTCCTGACTTTC
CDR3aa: CASSHNIPGYKVGHVLTF

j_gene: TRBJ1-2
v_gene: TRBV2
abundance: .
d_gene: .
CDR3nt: TGTGCCAGCAGTGAAGGTCAGGGGTATGGCTACACCTTC
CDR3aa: CASSEGQGYGYTF

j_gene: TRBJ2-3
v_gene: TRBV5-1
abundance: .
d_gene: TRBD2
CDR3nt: TGCGCCAGCAGCTTGGCCGCGGGGAGCGGGAGAGCAGATACGCAGTATTTT
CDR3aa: CASSLAAGSGRADTQYF

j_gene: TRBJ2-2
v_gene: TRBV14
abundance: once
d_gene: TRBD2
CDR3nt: TGTGCCAGCAGCCAGGACTTAGCGGGGGGGCCTACTGGCACCGGGGAGCTGTTTTTT
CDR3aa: CASSQDLAGGPTGTGELFF

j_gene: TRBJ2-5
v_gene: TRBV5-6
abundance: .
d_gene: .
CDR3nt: TGTGCCAGCAGCCCCGGGAGATACCAAGAGACCCAGTACTTC
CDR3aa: CASSPGRYQETQYF

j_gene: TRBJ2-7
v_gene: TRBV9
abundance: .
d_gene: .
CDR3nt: TGTGCCAGCAGCGTAGCATGGGGGACGGCTGGAGGCGAGCAGTACTTC
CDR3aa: CASSVAWGTAGGEQYF

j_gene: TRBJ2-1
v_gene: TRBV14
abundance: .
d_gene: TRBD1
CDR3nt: TGTGCCAGCAGCCAATTCCCGGGACAGATAAACTACAATGAGCAGTTCTTC
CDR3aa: CASSQFPGQINYNEQFF

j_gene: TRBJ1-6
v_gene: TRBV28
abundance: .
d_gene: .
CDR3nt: TGTGCCAGCAGAAACGAGGGGGGGAATTCACCCCTCCACTTT
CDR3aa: CASRNEGGNSPLHF

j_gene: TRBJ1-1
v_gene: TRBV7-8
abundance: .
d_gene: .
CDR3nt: TGTGCCAGCAGCTTCGGGGGTGACGGCACTGAAGCTTTCTTT
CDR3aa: CASSFGGDGTEAFF

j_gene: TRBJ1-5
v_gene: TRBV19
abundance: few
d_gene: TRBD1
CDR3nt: TGTGCCAGTAGTAGGGAGACAGGGTTGCAGCCCCAGCATTTT
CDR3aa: CASSRETGLQPQHF

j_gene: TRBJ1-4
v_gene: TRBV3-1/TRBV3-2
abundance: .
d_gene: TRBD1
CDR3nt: TGTGCCAGCAGCACCCGGACAGGCGAAAAACTGTTTTTT
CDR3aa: CASSTRTGEKLFF

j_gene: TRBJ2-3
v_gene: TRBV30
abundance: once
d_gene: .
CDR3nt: TGTGCCTGGAGTAATGGTCGGCTTACGCAGTATTTT
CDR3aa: CAWSNGRLTQYF

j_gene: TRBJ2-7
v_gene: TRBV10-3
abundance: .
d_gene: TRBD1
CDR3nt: TGTGCCATCAGTGGGGGCCCGGGACAGGGGGCCTACGAGCAGTACTTC
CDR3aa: CAISGGPGQGAYEQYF

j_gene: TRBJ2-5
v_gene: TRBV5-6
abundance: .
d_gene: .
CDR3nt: TGTGCCAGCAGCCAGGGCCCACAAGAGACCCAGTACTTC
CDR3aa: CASSQGPQETQYF

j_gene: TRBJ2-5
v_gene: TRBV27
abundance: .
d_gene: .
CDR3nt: TGTGCCAGCAGTTCCGACCTTGGGGAGACCCAGTACTTC
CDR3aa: CASSSDLGETQYF

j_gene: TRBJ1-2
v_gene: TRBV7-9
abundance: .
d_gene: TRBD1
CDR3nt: TGTGCCAGCAGCGGCAATAGGGACAGGGGAACGGATAACTATGGCTACACCTTC
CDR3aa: CASSGNRDRGTDNYGYTF

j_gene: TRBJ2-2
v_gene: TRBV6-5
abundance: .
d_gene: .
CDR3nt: TGTGCCAGCAGTATAACGGGACATGTCACCGGGGAGCTGTTTTTT
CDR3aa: CASSITGHVTGELFF

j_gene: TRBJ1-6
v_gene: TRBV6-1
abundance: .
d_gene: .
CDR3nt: TGTGCCAGCAGCATGAGCTCCTATAATTCACCCCTCCACTTT
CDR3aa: CASSMSSYNSPLHF

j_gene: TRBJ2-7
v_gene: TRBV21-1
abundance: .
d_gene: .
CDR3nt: TGTGCCAGCAGCAAAGCTAGTTTGGACAGTTCCTACGAGCAGTACTTC
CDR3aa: CASSKASLDSSYEQYF

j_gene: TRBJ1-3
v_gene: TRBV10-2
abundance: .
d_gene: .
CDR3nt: TGCGCCAGCAGTGAGACTGGAAACACCATATATTTT
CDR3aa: CASSETGNTIYF

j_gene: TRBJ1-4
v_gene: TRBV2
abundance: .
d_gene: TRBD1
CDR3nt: TGTGCCAGCGAGGGTTACAGGGGGCATGGTAATGAAAAACTGTTTTTT
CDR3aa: CASEGYRGHGNEKLFF

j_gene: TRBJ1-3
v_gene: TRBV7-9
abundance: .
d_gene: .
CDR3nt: TGTGCCAGCAGCTTAATTGTGAACACCATATATTTT
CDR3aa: CASSLIVNTIYF

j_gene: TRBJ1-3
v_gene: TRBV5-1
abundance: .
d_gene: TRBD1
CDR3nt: TGCGCCAGCAGCCCGAGGGACAGCAGCTCTGGAAACACCATATATTTT
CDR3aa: CASSPRDSSSGNTIYF

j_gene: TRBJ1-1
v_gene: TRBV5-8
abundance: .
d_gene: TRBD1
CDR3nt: TGTGCCAGCAGCTTGAGACAGGGAGGAAACACTGAAGCTTTCTTT
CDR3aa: CASSLRQGGNTEAFF

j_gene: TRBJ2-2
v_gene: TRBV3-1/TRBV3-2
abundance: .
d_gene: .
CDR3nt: TGTGCCAGCACCCCAGGGGCGGTGAACACCGGGGAGCTGTTTTTT
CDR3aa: CASTPGAVNTGELFF

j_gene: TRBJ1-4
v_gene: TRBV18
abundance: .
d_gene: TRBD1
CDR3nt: TGTGCCAGCTCAAGTCAAGGACAGGGTTCTGAAAAACTGTTTTTT
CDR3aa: CASSSQGQGSEKLFF

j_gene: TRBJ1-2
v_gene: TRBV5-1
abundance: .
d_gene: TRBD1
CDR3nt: TGCGCCAGCAGCTTCGGACAGGGGAATGGCTACACCTTC
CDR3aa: CASSFGQGNGYTF

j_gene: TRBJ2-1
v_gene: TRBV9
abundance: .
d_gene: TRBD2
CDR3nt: TGTGCCAGCAGCGGAAGCGGGAGGGAACACAATGAGCAGTTCTTC
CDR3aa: CASSGSGREHNEQFF

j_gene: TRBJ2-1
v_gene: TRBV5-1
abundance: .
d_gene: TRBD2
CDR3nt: TGCGCCAGCAGAGGGACTAGCGGGGTCAATGAGCAGTTCTTC
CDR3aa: CASRGTSGVNEQFF

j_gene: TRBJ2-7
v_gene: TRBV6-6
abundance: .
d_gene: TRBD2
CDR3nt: TGTGCCAGCAGTTACTCTGCTAGCGGGAGTGACGAGCAGTACTTC
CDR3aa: CASSYSASGSDEQYF

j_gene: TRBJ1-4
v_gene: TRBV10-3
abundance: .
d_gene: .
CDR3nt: TGTGCCATCAGTGTCCAGGGTGAAAAACTGTTTTTT
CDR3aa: CAISVQGEKLFF

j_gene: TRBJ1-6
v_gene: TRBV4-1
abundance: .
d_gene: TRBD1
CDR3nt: TGCGCCAGCAGCCAAATAGACAGGGAGGGTTCACCCCTCCACTTT
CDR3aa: CASSQIDREGSPLHF

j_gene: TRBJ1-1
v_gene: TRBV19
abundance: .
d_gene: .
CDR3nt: TGTGCCAGTAGTGGCTCCCGGGACACTGAAGCTTTCTTT
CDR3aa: CASSGSRDTEAFF

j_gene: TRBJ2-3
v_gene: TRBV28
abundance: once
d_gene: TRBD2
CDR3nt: TGTGCCAGCACCGGGGGGGGTTCAGATACGCAGTATTTT
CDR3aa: CASTGGGSDTQYF

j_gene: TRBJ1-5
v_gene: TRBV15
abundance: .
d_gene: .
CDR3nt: TGTGCCACCAGCAGAGGGGCAGGGGCATGGAGCAATCAGCCCCAGCATTTT
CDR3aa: CATSRGAGAWSNQPQHF

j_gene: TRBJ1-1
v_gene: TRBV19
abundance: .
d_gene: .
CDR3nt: TGTGCCAGTAGTCTCGCGCGGGGGACTGAAGCTTTCTTT
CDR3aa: CASSLARGTEAFF

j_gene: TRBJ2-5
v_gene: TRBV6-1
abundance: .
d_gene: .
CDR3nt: TGTGCCAGCAGTGAAGGCCCCGAGCACCGGGAGTACTTC
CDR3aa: CASSEGPEHREYF

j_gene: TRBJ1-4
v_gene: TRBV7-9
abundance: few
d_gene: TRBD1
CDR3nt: TGTGCCAGCAGATCGGGACAGCAGACAACTAATGAAAAACTGTTTTTT
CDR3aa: CASRSGQQTTNEKLFF